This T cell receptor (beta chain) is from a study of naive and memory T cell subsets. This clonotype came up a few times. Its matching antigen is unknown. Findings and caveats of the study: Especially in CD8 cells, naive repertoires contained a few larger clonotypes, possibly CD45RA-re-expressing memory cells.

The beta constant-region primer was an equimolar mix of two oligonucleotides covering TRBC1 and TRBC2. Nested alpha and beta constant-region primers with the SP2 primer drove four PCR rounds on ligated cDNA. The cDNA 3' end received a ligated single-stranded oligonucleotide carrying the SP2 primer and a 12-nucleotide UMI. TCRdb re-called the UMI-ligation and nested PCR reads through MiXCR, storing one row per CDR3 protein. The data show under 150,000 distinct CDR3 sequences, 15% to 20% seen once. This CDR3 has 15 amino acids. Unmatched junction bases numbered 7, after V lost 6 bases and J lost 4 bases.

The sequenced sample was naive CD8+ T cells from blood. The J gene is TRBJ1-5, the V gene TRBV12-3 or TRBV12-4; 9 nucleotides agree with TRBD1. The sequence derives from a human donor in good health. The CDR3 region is CASSFEGTGNQPQHF. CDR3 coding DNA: TGTGCCAGCAGCTTCGAAGGGACAGGGAATCAGCCCCAGCATTTT.